These T cell receptor beta chains were read from a single sample in a study of preoperative IRX-2 immunotherapy in early breast cancer. Here immunoSEQ multiplex PCR was the method, and the copy in TCRdb shows in-frame clones only, minus some. The sample shows 30,000 or so clones, roughly four fifths of them seen only once. The sample was lymph node tissue, taken from a patient treated with IRX-2 immunotherapy. The receptors were gathered from a human donor with breast cancer. The CDR3 runs from the conserved cysteine through the conserved F or W. Each record gives: V gene, J gene, clone size, D gene, CDR3 DNA, CDR3 protein. D genes are given only for firm matches. Only part of the rows carry a size: once, few, many, or a class if the clone is expanded.

V gene: TRBV28
J gene: TRBJ1-5
clone size: .
D gene: TRBD1
CDR3 DNA: TGTGCCAGCAGTTCCCCCCCACAGGGGATGGGGCAGCCCCAGCATTTT
CDR3 protein: CASSSPPQGMGQPQHF

V gene: TRBV14
J gene: TRBJ1-2
clone size: .
D gene: .
CDR3 DNA: TGTGCCAGCAGCCGAGGATCCTATGGCTACACCTTC
CDR3 protein: CASSRGSYGYTF

V gene: TRBV14
J gene: TRBJ1-1
clone size: few
D gene: .
CDR3 DNA: TGTGCCAGCAGCCAAGGGAGCAACACTGAAGCTTTCTTT
CDR3 protein: CASSQGSNTEAFF

V gene: TRBV30
J gene: TRBJ2-5
clone size: .
D gene: TRBD1
CDR3 DNA: TGTGCCTCTGGACAGGCCTGGGGAGAGACCCAGTACTTC
CDR3 protein: CASGQAWGETQYF

V gene: TRBV11-3
J gene: TRBJ2-1
clone size: .
D gene: .
CDR3 DNA: TGTGCCAGCAGCAAGACTAAGAGCTCCTACAATGAGCAGTTCTTC
CDR3 protein: CASSKTKSSYNEQFF

V gene: TRBV25-1
J gene: TRBJ1-1
clone size: .
D gene: .
CDR3 DNA: TGTGCCAGCAGTGAATACGTGGGCTTAGCCACTGAAGCTTTCTTT
CDR3 protein: CASSEYVGLATEAFF

V gene: TRBV5-1
J gene: TRBJ1-2
clone size: .
D gene: TRBD1
CDR3 DNA: TGCGCCAGCAGCGGCGGGACAGGGATTGCCTATGGCTACACCTTC
CDR3 protein: CASSGGTGIAYGYTF

V gene: TRBV7-5
J gene: TRBJ2-1
clone size: .
D gene: .
CDR3 DNA: TGTGCCAGCAGCTTGGGACTAGCGGGGGGGCCTGAGCAGTTCTTC
CDR3 protein: CASSLGLAGGPEQFF

V gene: TRBV5-1
J gene: TRBJ2-1
clone size: .
D gene: TRBD2
CDR3 DNA: TGCGCCAGCAGCCCGGGACTAGCCCACAATGAGCAGTTCTTC
CDR3 protein: CASSPGLAHNEQFF

V gene: TRBV11-3
J gene: TRBJ1-4
clone size: .
D gene: .
CDR3 DNA: TGTGCCAGCAGCTTAGTAGTAAGGGTTCTCCATGCAACTAATGAAAAACTGTTTTTT
CDR3 protein: CASSLVVRVLHATNEKLFF

V gene: TRBV28
J gene: TRBJ2-6
clone size: .
D gene: TRBD2
CDR3 DNA: TGTGCCAGCAGCCCGCCTGGGTTGGCACGACTAGCGGGAGGCCTCTCTGGGGCCAACGTCCTGACTTTC
CDR3 protein: CASSPPGLARLAGGLSGANVLTF

V gene: TRBV14
J gene: TRBJ2-5
clone size: .
D gene: .
CDR3 DNA: TGTGCCAGCAGCCAGGTAGTCGGGCATGGAGGGACCCAGTACTTC
CDR3 protein: CASSQVVGHGGTQYF

V gene: TRBV14
J gene: TRBJ2-2
clone size: .
D gene: .
CDR3 DNA: TGTGCCAGCAGCCCCCGAAGAACCGGGGAGCTGTTTTTT
CDR3 protein: CASSPRRTGELFF

V gene: TRBV28
J gene: TRBJ1-5
clone size: .
D gene: .
CDR3 DNA: TGTGCCAGCAGTCTTGAGGTTAACTATCAGCCCCAGCATTTT
CDR3 protein: CASSLEVNYQPQHF

V gene: TRBV6-8
J gene: TRBJ2-7
clone size: once
D gene: .
CDR3 DNA: TGTGCCAGCAGTCTCCAGACAGCCTCCTACGAGCAGTACTTC
CDR3 protein: CASSLQTASYEQYF

V gene: TRBV27
J gene: TRBJ2-3
clone size: .
D gene: .
CDR3 DNA: TGTGCCAGCAGTTTATCAAGATACTCAGATACGCAGTATTTT
CDR3 protein: CASSLSRYSDTQYF

V gene: TRBV28
J gene: TRBJ2-1
clone size: .
D gene: TRBD2
CDR3 DNA: TGTGCCAGCAGTCCGGGACTAGCGGGAGTTGCTGAGCAGTTCTTC
CDR3 protein: CASSPGLAGVAEQFF

V gene: TRBV15
J gene: TRBJ1-1
clone size: .
D gene: .
CDR3 DNA: TGTGCCACCAGCAGAGATCTGGGGGGGAATGAAGCTTTCTTT
CDR3 protein: CATSRDLGGNEAFF

V gene: TRBV19
J gene: TRBJ2-7
clone size: .
D gene: .
CDR3 DNA: TGTGCCAGTAGTAACCCATCCGTCTCCTACGAGCAGTACTTC
CDR3 protein: CASSNPSVSYEQYF

V gene: TRBV29-1
J gene: TRBJ2-7
clone size: once
D gene: .
CDR3 DNA: TGCAGCGTTCGACATCGCTCCTACGAGCAGTACTTC
CDR3 protein: CSVRHRSYEQYF

V gene: TRBV5-1
J gene: TRBJ2-2
clone size: .
D gene: TRBD2
CDR3 DNA: TGCGCCAGCAGCTTGGCCACTAGCGGGGACACCGGGGAGCTGTTTTTT
CDR3 protein: CASSLATSGDTGELFF

V gene: TRBV15
J gene: TRBJ2-1
clone size: .
D gene: .
CDR3 DNA: TGTGCCACCAGCAGAGACCTGGCCCCGGGGAATGAGCAGTTCTTC
CDR3 protein: CATSRDLAPGNEQFF

V gene: TRBV23-1
J gene: TRBJ2-1
clone size: .
D gene: TRBD2
CDR3 DNA: TGCGCCAGCAGCCCGCCGGGACTAGATACTTATGAGCAGTTCTTC
CDR3 protein: CASSPPGLDTYEQFF

V gene: TRBV18
J gene: TRBJ2-5
clone size: .
D gene: TRBD2
CDR3 DNA: TGTGCCAGCTCACCCCTCACTAGCGGGGGGGAGACCCAGTACTTC
CDR3 protein: CASSPLTSGGETQYF

V gene: TRBV6-8
J gene: TRBJ2-1
clone size: .
D gene: .
CDR3 DNA: TGTGCCAGCAGTTCCCCCCCGGGAGGGGGCAAGTACAATGAGCAGTTCTTC
CDR3 protein: CASSSPPGGGKYNEQFF

V gene: TRBV5-1
J gene: TRBJ1-2
clone size: .
D gene: TRBD1
CDR3 DNA: TGCGCCACCAAATCTGCTACAGGGGAACATGGCTACACCTTC
CDR3 protein: CATKSATGEHGYTF

V gene: TRBV6-8
J gene: TRBJ2-1
clone size: .
D gene: .
CDR3 DNA: TGTGCCCAAAGCCAGGGGGGAAGTGAGCAGTTCTTC
CDR3 protein: CAQSQGGSEQFF

V gene: TRBV18
J gene: TRBJ2-7
clone size: .
D gene: TRBD1
CDR3 DNA: TGTGCCAGCTCATCAGCAGGGGGACAGTACGAGCAGTACTTC
CDR3 protein: CASSSAGGQYEQYF